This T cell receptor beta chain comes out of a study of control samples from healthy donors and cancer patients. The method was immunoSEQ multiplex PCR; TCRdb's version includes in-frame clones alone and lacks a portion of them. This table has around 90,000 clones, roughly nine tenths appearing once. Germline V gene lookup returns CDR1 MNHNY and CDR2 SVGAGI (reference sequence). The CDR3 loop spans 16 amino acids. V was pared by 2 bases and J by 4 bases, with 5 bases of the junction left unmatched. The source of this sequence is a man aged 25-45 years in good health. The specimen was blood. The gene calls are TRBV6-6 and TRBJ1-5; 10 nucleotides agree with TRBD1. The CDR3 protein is CASSYPGQGSNQPQHF. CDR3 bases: TGTGCCAGCAGTTACCCGGGACAGGGGTCTAATCAGCCCCAGCATTTT.